The 27 T cell receptor beta chains presented below share a single source sample, sequenced in a study of blood T cell repertoires in COVID-19. Assay: immunoSEQ multiplex PCR; the TCRdb copy retains only in-frame clones and omits some. The sample has over 35,000 clones; approximately 85% are singletons. Material: peripheral blood. These receptors all come from a man aged 55 to 70 with active or convalescent COVID-19.

This chain uses TRBV2 with TRBJ1-2; D not certain. CDR1 and CDR2 (germline): SNHLY, FYNNEI. The CDR3 has 14 amino acids. Trimming removed 6 bases at V and 4 bases at J, with 15 bases between. The CDR3 reads CASSPLRRLYGYTF. CDR3 nucleotide sequence: TGTGCCAGCAGCCCCCTGAGGCGACTCTATGGCTACACCTTC. The full variable domain, in which reference TRBV2 and TRBJ1-2 provide the parts outside the CDR3, is EPEVTQTPSHQVTQMGQEVILRCVPISNHLYFYWYRQILGQKVEFLVSFYNNEISEKSEIFDDQFSVERPDGSNFTLKIRSTKLEDSAMYFCASSPLRRLYGYTFGSGTRLTVV.

This sequence joins TRBV4-3 and TRBJ2-5, with D unresolved. CDR1 is LGHNA, CDR2 YSLEER, per germline. This CDR3 contains 16 residues. V shed 0 bases and J shed 0 bases, with 11 bases lying between them. The DNA of the CDR3 is TGCGCCAGCAGCCAAGATCTTGTCCGGGACCAAGAGACCCAGTACTTC. Translated, it gives CASSQDLVRDQETQYF.

CDR3 bases: TGTGCCAGCAGCTACACAACAGTGACCGGGGAGCTGTTTTTT. This gives the protein CASSYTTVTGELFF. This chain connects TRBV7-9 to TRBJ2-2, with D uncertain. Trimming removed 4 bases from V and 5 bases from J, with 11 bases in between. The CDR3 is made up of 14 amino acids. The germline V gene encodes CDR1 SEHNR and CDR2 FQNEAQ (reference sequence).

The V gene is TRBV24-1, the J gene TRBJ2-5; D might be TRBD2 (6 bases). CDR3 size: 13 residues. V was cut by 9 bases and J by 1 base, with 11 bases left in between. CDR1 and CDR2 (germline): KGHDR, SFDVKD. The CDR3 is CATGGKAQETQYF. CDR3 DNA: TGTGCCACCGGAGGGAAGGCCCAAGAGACCCAGTACTTC.

The rearrangement uses TRBV5-1 and TRBJ1-3, with D unresolved. V lost 4 bases, J lost 6 bases, and 29 bases lay in between. The CDR3 is made up of 19 amino acids. CDR1 SGHRS and CDR2 YFSETQ come from the germline V gene. The CDR3 loop is CASSPLGLVPGSTVNTIYF. The CDR3 bases are TGCGCCAGCAGCCCGTTGGGTCTGGTCCCGGGGAGCACTGTAAACACCATATATTTT.

The chain couples TRBV6-5 to TRBJ2-1; unclear D gene. Looked up from germline, CDR1 is MNHEY and CDR2 is SVGAGI. Trimming shortened V by 7 bases and J by 3 bases, and 10 bases separated the two germline ends. CDR3 size: 13 residues. Written as DNA, the CDR3 is TGTGCCAGCATCGAGAGCCTCTACAATGAGCAGTTCTTC. This encodes CASIESLYNEQFF.

The chain couples TRBV3-1 (or the pseudogene TRBV3-2) to TRBJ1-6; D is undetermined. Germline CDR1 and CDR2: LGHDT and YNNKEL (reference sequence). This CDR3 has 12 amino acids. Trimming stripped 3 bases from V and 6 bases from J, with 3 bases between. The CDR3 nucleotides are TGTGCCAGCAGCCATCGTAATTCACCCCTCCACTTT. As protein: CASSHRNSPLHF.

A single count supports this clone. The chain links TRBV15 to TRBJ1-1; TRBD1 is a possible D gene (5 bases). CDR1 and CDR2 (germline): LNHNV, YYDKDF (reference sequence). Trimming removed 2 bases from V and 5 bases from J, with 15 bases in between. CDR3 size: 15 residues. This chain's CDR3 is CATSRSRWGGTEAFF. The CDR3 DNA follows: TGTGCCACCAGCAGATCAAGGTGGGGGGGGACTGAAGCTTTCTTT.

This rearrangement joins TRBV5-4 to TRBJ1-6; 7 positions match TRBD1. This CDR3 has 14 amino acids. V lost 4 bases to trimming and J lost 10 bases; unmatched junction nucleotides: 8. The germline CDR1 and CDR2 sequences are SGHNT and YYREEE (reference sequence). CDR3 region: CASSPFDRESPLHF. CDR3 nucleotides: TGTGCCAGCAGCCCATTCGACAGGGAATCACCCCTCCACTTT.

The chain carries TRBV12-3 or TRBV12-4 and TRBJ1-4; 12 nucleotides agree with TRBD1. The CDR3 is 13 residues long. V dropped 4 bases and J dropped 14; count of bases not matched to a gene: 5. The CDR3 loop reads CASSSGQGAWLFF. DNA of the CDR3: TGTGCCAGCAGTTCGGGACAGGGGGCATGGCTGTTTTTT.

This clone was seen only once. This chain joins TRBV12-5 and TRBJ2-6, with D perhaps TRBD1 (5 bases). Trimming pared 2 bases from V and 0 bases from J, leaving 17 bases between. The CDR3 has 19 residues. CDR1 and CDR2 from the germline V gene are LGHNT and FRNRAP. The chain's CDR3 is CASGLKRGAASSGANVLTF. The CDR3 DNA sequence: TGTGCTAGTGGTTTGAAGCGTGGGGCAGCTAGCTCTGGGGCCAACGTCCTGACTTTC.

The rearrangement uses TRBV5-1 and TRBJ1-2; D uncertain. The V end was cut by 4 bases, the J end by 4 bases, with 11 bases between. The germline V gene encodes CDR1 SGHRS and CDR2 YFSETQ. The CDR3 has 13 amino acids. CDR3 in DNA: TGCGCCAGCAGCCTCCCGGGAGGCTATGGCTACACCTTC. It yields the protein CASSLPGGYGYTF.

V is TRBV29-1 and J is TRBJ1-1, with D possibly matching TRBD1 (5 bases). The CDR3 sequence is 13 residues long. Germline CDR1 SQVTM, CDR2 ANQGSEA. With 6 bases removed from V and 4 bases from J, the gap between germline ends came to 15 bases. CDR3 region: CSVGLSGATEAFF. In DNA, the CDR3 is TGCAGCGTGGGACTTTCCGGGGCCACTGAAGCTTTCTTT.

This clone was picked up a small number of times. The chain joins TRBV4-1 to TRBJ2-5, with 11 bases fitting TRBD1. V lost 5 bases and J lost 1; bases outside the gene matches: 6. The CDR3 runs to 16 residues. Per germline, CDR1 MGHRA and CDR2 YSYEKL. The CDR3 protein is CASSIGTGGIQETQYF. The DNA for the CDR3 is TGCGCCAGCAGCATAGGGACAGGGGGGATCCAAGAGACCCAGTACTTC.

V gene TRBV11-3 combines with J gene TRBJ1-2; 7 nucleotides agree with TRBD1. Losses at the gene ends were 5 bases for V and 8 bases for J; bases not matched to a gene: 14. This CDR3 is 15 amino acids long. CDR1 is SGHNT, CDR2 YENEEA, per germline. As DNA, the CDR3 is TGTGCCAGCAGCACCCGACAGGGTTGGGCAGGCGGCTACACCTTC. It yields the protein CASSTRQGWAGGYTF.

The chain joins TRBV5-5 to TRBJ2-1; no clear D gene. CDR1 and CDR2 (germline): SGHKS, YYEKEE (reference sequence). The CDR3 covers 15 residues. The V gene lost 4 bases and the J gene lost 0 bases, with 11 bases spanning the gap. The CDR3 DNA sequence: TGTGCCAGCAGCCCCGGAGACGGCTCCTACAATGAGCAGTTCTTC. As protein: CASSPGDGSYNEQFF.

The count of this clone is one. This rearrangement joins TRBV20-1 to TRBJ2-3, with D tentatively TRBD2 (5 bases). Germline CDR1 and CDR2: DFQATT and SNEGSKA (reference sequence). There are 13 residues in the CDR3. V lost 3 bases to trimming and J lost 6 bases, with 13 bases between them. CDR3 coding DNA: TGCAGTGCTAGTTCCAGCGGCCTGGATACGCAGTATTTT. This translates into CSASSSGLDTQYF.

A single count supports this clone. CDR3 protein: CATSDLFGTGAFF. In DNA, the CDR3 is TGTGCCACCAGTGATTTGTTTGGGACTGGGGCTTTCTTT. This chain joins TRBV24-1 and TRBJ1-1; D possibly corresponds to TRBD1 (5 bases). The length of the CDR3 is 13 residues. V was cut by 0 bases and J by 11 bases, with 12 bases left in between. The germline CDR1 and CDR2 sequences are KGHDR and SFDVKD.

This clone was seen a single time. This sequence joins TRBV11-3 and TRBJ1-4; 8 bases are a match to TRBD1. V lost 5 bases, J lost 5 bases, and 7 bases stayed unmatched. The CDR3 covers 15 residues. CDR1 is SGHNT, CDR2 YENEEA, per germline. Here the CDR3 reads CASSPRTGLNEKLFF. Written as DNA, the CDR3 is TGTGCCAGCAGCCCCCGGACAGGGTTAAATGAAAAACTGTTTTTT.

This clone was counted between two and nine times. The V and J genes are TRBV6-2 or TRBV6-3 and TRBJ2-1, with a weak D call TRBD2 (6 bases). The germline V and J ends were trimmed by 0 bases and 3 bases, with 9 bases remaining between them. CDR1 and CDR2 from the germline V gene are MNHEY and SVGEGT. This CDR3 region has 15 residues. CDR3 DNA sequence: TGTGCCAGCAGTTACTCGGGACTCCACTACAATGAGCAGTTCTTC. It specifies CASSYSGLHYNEQFF.

The table lists this clone with many counts. The V and J genes are TRBV5-4 and TRBJ2-1, with TRBD2 identical over 14 bases. This CDR3 is built from 18 residues. In germline, CDR1 is SGHNT, CDR2 YYREEE (reference sequence). Trimming took 4 bases from V and 3 from J; bases not matched to a gene: 9. The CDR3 is CASSGSTSGRAGYNEQFF. The CDR3 nucleotides are TGTGCCAGCAGCGGATCGACTAGCGGGAGGGCTGGCTACAATGAGCAGTTCTTC.

This chain connects TRBV7-6 to TRBJ1-4, with 7 bases lining up with TRBD1. J gave up 3 bases and V 5 bases, and 12 bases lay outside the gene matches. The germline CDR1 and CDR2 sequences are SGHVS and FNYEAQ. The CDR3 has 17 residues. CDR3 region: CASSPRQGWEANEKLFF. The CDR3 DNA is TGTGCCAGCAGCCCCCGACAGGGTTGGGAGGCTAATGAAAAACTGTTTTTT.

The chain has TRBV29-1 and TRBJ1-2; no definite D call. V shed 0 bases and J shed 3 bases, with 8 bases lying between them. CDR3 size: 13 residues. Germline CDR1 is SQVTM and CDR2 is ANQGSEA. CDR3 protein: CSVEDRRDYGYTF. In DNA form, the CDR3 reads TGCAGCGTTGAAGATCGTCGCGACTATGGCTACACCTTC.

This clone was seen ten or more times. The rearrangement uses TRBV27 and TRBJ1-4; D gene unclear. This CDR3 has 17 residues. V dropped 0 bases and J dropped 3 bases, with 14 bases sitting between them. CDR1 is MNHEY and CDR2 is SMNVEV in the germline V gene (reference sequence). In nucleotides, the CDR3 is TGTGCCAGCAGTTTATCCGGCTTCACAGTTTCTAATGAAAAACTGTTTTTT. It yields the protein CASSLSGFTVSNEKLFF.

The rearrangement uses TRBV5-1 and TRBJ2-3; no clear D gene. The CDR3 runs to 15 residues. The V end was cut by 0 bases, the J end by 1 base, with 9 bases between. Germline V lookup: CDR1 SGHRS, CDR2 YFSETQ. The CDR3, as DNA: TGCGCCAGCAGCTTGGGTCCCTACGGCACAGATACGCAGTATTTT. It encodes CASSLGPYGTDTQYF.

The rearrangement uses TRBV7-2 and TRBJ2-3; 10 nucleotides line up with TRBD2. CDR1 is SGHTA, CDR2 FQGNSA, per germline. The CDR3 is made up of 16 amino acids. Losses at the gene ends were 0 bases for V and 7 bases for J; bases not matched to a gene: 7. The CDR3 region has the DNA TGTGCCAGCAGCTTAGCAGCGGGGGGGGCTGCAAATACGCAGTATTTT. Translation: CASSLAAGGAANTQYF.

The V gene is TRBV19, the J gene TRBJ1-4, with 8 bases matching TRBD1. V lost 5 bases to trimming and J lost 7 bases; unmatched junction nucleotides: 6. The CDR3 consists of 14 residues. In germline, CDR1 is LNHDA, CDR2 SQIVND (reference sequence). The DNA of the CDR3 is TGTGCCAGTAGTCAGGACAGGGATAGTGAAAAACTGTTTTTT. It specifies CASSQDRDSEKLFF.